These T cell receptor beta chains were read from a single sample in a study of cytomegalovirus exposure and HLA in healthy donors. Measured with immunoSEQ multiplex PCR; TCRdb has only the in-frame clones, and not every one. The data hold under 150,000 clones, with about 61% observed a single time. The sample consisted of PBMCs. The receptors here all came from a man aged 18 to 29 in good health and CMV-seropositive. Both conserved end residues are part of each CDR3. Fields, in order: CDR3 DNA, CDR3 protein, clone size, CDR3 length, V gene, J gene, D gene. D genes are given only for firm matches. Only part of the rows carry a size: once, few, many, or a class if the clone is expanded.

TGTGCCAGCAGTTACCGGGACAGAGCCTATGGCTACACCTTC	CASSYRDRAYGYTF	.	14	TRBV6-5	TRBJ1-2	TRBD1
TGCGCCAGCAGACCCACCGGACTAGCGGGGGCTCACAATGAGCAGTTCTTC	CASRPTGLAGAHNEQFF	.	17	TRBV4-1	TRBJ2-1	TRBD2
TGTGCCAGCAGCGCCCATGAGCAGGTCTACAATCAGCCCCAGCATTTT	CASSAHEQVYNQPQHF	.	16	TRBV9	TRBJ1-5	.
TGTGCCAGCAGTCAGACAGGGTTGAGAATCTACGAGCAGTACTTC	CASSQTGLRIYEQYF	once	15	TRBV2	TRBJ2-7	TRBD1
TGTGCCAGCAGTTACTCATCCAGGGACTATGGCTACACCTTC	CASSYSSRDYGYTF	once	14	TRBV6-6	TRBJ1-2	.
TGTGCCAGCAGCCGCGACAGGGAAGATCAGCCCCAGCATTTT	CASSRDREDQPQHF	.	14	TRBV28	TRBJ1-5	TRBD1
TGTGCCAGTAGCCCCCGGGCCGAGAGGGATGAGCAGTTCTTC	CASSPRAERDEQFF	.	14	TRBV19	TRBJ2-1	.
TGTGCCAGCAGCCCCGGACAGGGGGGATATGGCTACACCTTC	CASSPGQGGYGYTF	.	14	TRBV7-6	TRBJ1-2	TRBD1
TGTGCCACCACAGATAACACCGGGGAGCTGTTTTTT	CATTDNTGELFF	few	12	TRBV9	TRBJ2-2	.
TGTGCCAGCAGCTTCTGGAGGAATGAGCAGTTCTTC	CASSFWRNEQFF	.	12	TRBV5-6	TRBJ2-1	.
TGTGCCAGCAGTTTGAGGGGGCTTATCTTGAACACTGAAGCTTTCTTT	CASSLRGLILNTEAFF	.	16	TRBV28	TRBJ1-1	TRBD1
TGTGCCAGCAGCCGGGACAGTGAAGCTTTCTTT	CASSRDSEAFF	.	11	TRBV7-9	TRBJ1-1	TRBD1
TGTGCCAGCAGCTTGGGAGGGACAGACATGAACACTGAAGCTTTCTTT	CASSLGGTDMNTEAFF	.	16	TRBV5-6	TRBJ1-1	TRBD1
TGTGCCAGCAGCTTACTCCCTCCGGGACAGGGCTACACCGGGGAGCTGTTTTTT	CASSLLPPGQGYTGELFF	.	18	TRBV7-6	TRBJ2-2	TRBD1
TGTGCCAGCAGTTATAGGACAGGGGGATGGAACTATGGCTACACCTTC	CASSYRTGGWNYGYTF	.	16	TRBV6-5	TRBJ1-2	TRBD1
TGTGCCAGCATTGCGGGGAACACTGAAGCTTTCTTT	CASIAGNTEAFF	.	12	TRBV2	TRBJ1-1	.
TGTGCCAGCAGTACCGGACAGGGACACTATGGCTACACCTTC	CASSTGQGHYGYTF	.	14	TRBV28	TRBJ1-2	TRBD1
TGTGCCAGCAGCTTTCAGGGGGCGGGAAGCACTGAAGCTTTCTTT	CASSFQGAGSTEAFF	.	15	TRBV5-4	TRBJ1-1	TRBD1
TGTGCCAGCAGCACCTGGTTGAGCGGGGGTTCCCAAGAGACCCAGTACTTC	CASSTWLSGGSQETQYF	.	17	TRBV28	TRBJ2-5	TRBD2
TGTGCCAGCAGTGGGGAGCAGGTAGTGAATTCACCCCTCCACTTT	CASSGEQVVNSPLHF	.	15	TRBV2	TRBJ1-6	.
TGTGCCAGCAGCGTAGATTCGAGGACTAATGAAAAACTGTTTTTT	CASSVDSRTNEKLFF	.	15	TRBV9	TRBJ1-4	.
TGTGCCAGCAGCTCCGAGGGACTAGCGGAAGAGACCCAGTACTTC	CASSSEGLAEETQYF	.	15	TRBV7-2	TRBJ2-5	TRBD2
TGTGCCAACTTTGCTCGTGGAGGGGGCATGTTGAATGAGCAGTTCTTC	CANFARGGGMLNEQFF	.	16	TRBV2	TRBJ2-1	.
TGTGCCAGCAGCTACGCGAGCGAGCAGTACTTC	CASSYASEQYF	.	11	TRBV7-2	TRBJ2-7	.
TGTGCCAGCAGTGAGGTCAGGGGCACCTCGGTCAATGGCTACACCTTC	CASSEVRGTSVNGYTF	.	16	TRBV2	TRBJ1-2	.
TGCGCCAGCAGCTTGGTGGGGGGACAGAACTATGGCTACACCTTC	CASSLVGGQNYGYTF	.	15	TRBV5-1	TRBJ1-2	TRBD1
TGTGCCATCAGTGACGGGACAGGGGCTGAAAAACTGTTTTTT	CAISDGTGAEKLFF	.	14	TRBV10-3	TRBJ1-4	TRBD1
TGCGCCAGCAGCTTGGGAGCGGGGGGGCCTGATAGTACGCAGTATTTT	CASSLGAGGPDSTQYF	.	16	TRBV5-1	TRBJ2-3	TRBD2
TGTGCCAGTAGTGAGTATTTTTGGGAGGGATGGACGCAGCCCCAGCATTTT	CASSEYFWEGWTQPQHF	.	17	TRBV19	TRBJ1-5	.
TGTGCCAGCAGTTATCCGGGACAGGCTGAAAAACTGTTTTTT	CASSYPGQAEKLFF	.	14	TRBV28	TRBJ1-4	TRBD1
TGTGCCAGCAGTCCCGGGACAGGGAAGGAGGGTCAGCCCCAGCATTTT	CASSPGTGKEGQPQHF	.	16	TRBV27	TRBJ1-5	TRBD1
TGTGCCAGCAGCGTAGGGGGCTCTAGCGTCGATGAGCAGTTCTTC	CASSVGGSSVDEQFF	.	15	TRBV7-9	TRBJ2-1	.